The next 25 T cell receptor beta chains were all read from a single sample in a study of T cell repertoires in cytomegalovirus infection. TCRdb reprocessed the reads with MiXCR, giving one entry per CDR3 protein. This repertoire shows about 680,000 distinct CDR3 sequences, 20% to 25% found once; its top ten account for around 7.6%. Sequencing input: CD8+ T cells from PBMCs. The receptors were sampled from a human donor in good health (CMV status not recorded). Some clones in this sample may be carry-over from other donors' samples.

CDR3 DNA sequence: TGTGCCAGCAGCTTAGGTGCGGGGCTCAATGAGCAGTTCTTC. Translation: CASSLGAGLNEQFF. The chain joins TRBV7-8 to TRBJ2-1; tentatively, D is TRBD2 (6 bases). CDR3 size: 14 residues. The germline gives CDR1 SGHVS, CDR2 FQNEAQ. Trimming shortened V by 1 base and J by 6 bases, and 10 bases separated the two germline ends.

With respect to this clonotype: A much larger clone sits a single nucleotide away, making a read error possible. The CDR3 region is CASSYSRQENLVKNIQYF. DNA for the CDR3: TGTGCCAGCAGTTACTCGCGACAGGAGAATCTAGTCAAAAACATTCAGTACTTC. The chain carries TRBV6-6 and TRBJ2-4; TRBD1 might be the D (6 bases). Per the germline V gene, CDR1 is MNHNY and CDR2 is SVGAGI (reference sequence). The CDR3 contains 18 residues. V lost 0 bases to trimming and J lost 3 bases, with 18 bases between them.

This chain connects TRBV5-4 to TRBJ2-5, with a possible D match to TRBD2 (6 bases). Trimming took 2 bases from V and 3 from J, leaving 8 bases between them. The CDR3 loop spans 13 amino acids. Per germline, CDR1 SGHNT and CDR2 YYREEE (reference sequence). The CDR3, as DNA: TGTGCCAGCAGCTTCATAGCGGAAGAGACCCAGTACTTC. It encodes CASSFIAEETQYF.

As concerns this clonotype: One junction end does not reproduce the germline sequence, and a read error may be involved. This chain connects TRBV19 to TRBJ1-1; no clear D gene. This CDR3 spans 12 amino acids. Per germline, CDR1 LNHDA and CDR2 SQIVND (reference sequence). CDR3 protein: CATSRANAEAFF. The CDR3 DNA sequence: TGTGCCACCTCCCGGGCGAACGCTGAAGCTTTCTTT.

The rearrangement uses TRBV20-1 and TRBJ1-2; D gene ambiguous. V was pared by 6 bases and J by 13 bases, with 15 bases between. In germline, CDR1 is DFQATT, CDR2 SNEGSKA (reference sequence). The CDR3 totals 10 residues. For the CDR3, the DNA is TGCAGTGCGCCGAGTGGTTTCTCCACCTTC. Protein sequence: CSAPSGFSTF.

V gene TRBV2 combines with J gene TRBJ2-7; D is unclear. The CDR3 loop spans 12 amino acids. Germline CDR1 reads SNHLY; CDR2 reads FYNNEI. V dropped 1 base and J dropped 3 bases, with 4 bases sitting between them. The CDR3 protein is CASSEEIYEQYV. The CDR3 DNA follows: TGTGCCAGCAGTGAAGAGATCTACGAGCAGTACGTC.

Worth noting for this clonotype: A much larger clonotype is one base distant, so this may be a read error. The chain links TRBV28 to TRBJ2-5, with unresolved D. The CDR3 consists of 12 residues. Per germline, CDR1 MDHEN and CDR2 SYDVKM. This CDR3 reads CVAGTDKETQYF. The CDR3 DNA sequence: TGTGTCGCCGGAACCGATAAAGAGACCCAGTACTTC. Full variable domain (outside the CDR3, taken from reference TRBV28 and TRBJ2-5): DVKVTQSSRYLVKRTGEKVFLECVQDMDHENMFWYRQDPGLGLRLIYFSYDVKMKEKGDIPEGYSVSREKKERFSLILESASTNQTSMYLCVAGTDKETQYFGPGTRLLVL.

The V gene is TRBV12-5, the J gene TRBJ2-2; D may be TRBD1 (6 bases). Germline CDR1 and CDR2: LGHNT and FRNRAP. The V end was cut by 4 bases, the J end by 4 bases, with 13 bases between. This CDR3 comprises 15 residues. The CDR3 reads CASGSAGQPTGELFF. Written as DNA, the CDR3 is TGTGCTAGTGGTTCGGCCGGACAGCCCACCGGGGAGCTGTTTTTT.

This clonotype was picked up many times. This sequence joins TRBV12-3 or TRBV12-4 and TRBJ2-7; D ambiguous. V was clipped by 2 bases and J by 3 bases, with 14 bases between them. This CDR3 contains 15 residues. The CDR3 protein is CASSLNRLPLYEQYV. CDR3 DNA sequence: TGTGCCAGCAGTTTAAACCGATTGCCTCTCTACGAGCAGTACGTC.

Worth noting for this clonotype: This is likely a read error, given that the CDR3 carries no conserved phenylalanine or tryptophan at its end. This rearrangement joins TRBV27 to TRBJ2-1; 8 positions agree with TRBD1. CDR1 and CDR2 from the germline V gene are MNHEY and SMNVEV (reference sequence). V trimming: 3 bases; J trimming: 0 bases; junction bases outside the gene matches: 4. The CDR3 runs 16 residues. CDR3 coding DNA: TGTGCCAGCAGTTTTTCACAGGGGGACTCCTACAATGAGCAGTTCTCC. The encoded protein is CASSFSQGDSYNEQFS.

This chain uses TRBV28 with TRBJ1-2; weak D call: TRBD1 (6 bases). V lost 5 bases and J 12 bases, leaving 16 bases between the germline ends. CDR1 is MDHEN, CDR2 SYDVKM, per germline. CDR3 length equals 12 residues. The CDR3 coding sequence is TGTGCCAGCAGTCCAAACAGGGTCCCCAACACCTTC. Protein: CASSPNRVPNTF.

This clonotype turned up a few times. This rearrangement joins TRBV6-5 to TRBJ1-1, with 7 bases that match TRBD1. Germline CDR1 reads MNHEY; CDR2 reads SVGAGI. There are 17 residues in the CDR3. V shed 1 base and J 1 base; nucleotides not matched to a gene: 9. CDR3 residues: CASSYFPTGRENTEAFF. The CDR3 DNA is TGTGCCAGCAGTTACTTTCCGACAGGGCGGGAGAACACTGAAGCTTTCTTT.

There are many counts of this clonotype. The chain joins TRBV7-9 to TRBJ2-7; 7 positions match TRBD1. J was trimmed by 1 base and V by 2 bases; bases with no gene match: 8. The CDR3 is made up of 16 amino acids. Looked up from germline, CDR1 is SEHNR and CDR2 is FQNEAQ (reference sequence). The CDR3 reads CASSLIAQGYSYEQYF. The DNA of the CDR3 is TGTGCCAGCAGCTTAATAGCACAGGGGTATTCCTACGAGCAGTACTTC.

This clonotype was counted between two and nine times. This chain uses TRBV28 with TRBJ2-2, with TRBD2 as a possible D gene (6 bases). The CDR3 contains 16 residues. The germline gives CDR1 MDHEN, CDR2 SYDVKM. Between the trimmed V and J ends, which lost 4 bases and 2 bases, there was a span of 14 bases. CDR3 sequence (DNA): TGTGCCAGCAGTTCCCCGACGGGGGACAACACCGGGGAGCTGTTTTTT. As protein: CASSSPTGDNTGELFF.

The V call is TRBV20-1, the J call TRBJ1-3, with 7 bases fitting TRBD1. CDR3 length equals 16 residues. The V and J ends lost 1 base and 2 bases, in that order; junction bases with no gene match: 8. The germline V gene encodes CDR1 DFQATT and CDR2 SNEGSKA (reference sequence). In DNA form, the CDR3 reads TGCAGTGCTAGAGGCCCTCCGACAGGGACTGGAAACACCATATATTTT. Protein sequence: CSARGPPTGTGNTIYF.

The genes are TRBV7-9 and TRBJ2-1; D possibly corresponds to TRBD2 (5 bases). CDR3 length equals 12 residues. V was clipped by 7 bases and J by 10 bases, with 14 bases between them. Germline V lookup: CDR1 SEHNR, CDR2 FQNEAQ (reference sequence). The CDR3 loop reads CASTMGTGEQFF. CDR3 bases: TGTGCCAGCACCATGGGAACGGGAGAGCAGTTCTTC.

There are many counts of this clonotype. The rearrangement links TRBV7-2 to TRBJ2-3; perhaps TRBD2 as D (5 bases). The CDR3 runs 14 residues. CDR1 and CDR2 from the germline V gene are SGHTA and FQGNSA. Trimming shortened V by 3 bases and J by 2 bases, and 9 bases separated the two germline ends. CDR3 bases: TGTGCCAGCAGCTTGACTATTGTCACAGATACGCAGTATTTT. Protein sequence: CASSLTIVTDTQYF.

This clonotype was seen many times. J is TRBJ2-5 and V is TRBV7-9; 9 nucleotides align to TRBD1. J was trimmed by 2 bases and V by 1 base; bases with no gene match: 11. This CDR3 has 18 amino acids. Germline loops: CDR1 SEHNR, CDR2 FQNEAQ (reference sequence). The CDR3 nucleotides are TGTGCCAGCAGCTTAGTCGGTTCAGGACAGGGGCGACAAGAGACCCAGTACTTC. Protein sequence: CASSLVGSGQGRQETQYF.

CDR3 loop: CASTLSTGGTEAFF. As DNA, the CDR3 is TGCGCCAGCACGCTCTCGACAGGGGGCACTGAAGCTTTCTTT. The chain employs TRBV5-1 and TRBJ1-1; 9 bases fit TRBD1. The CDR3 is 14 amino acids. Losses at the gene ends were 6 bases for V and 4 bases for J; bases not matched to a gene: 7. Germline lookup yields CDR1 SGHRS and CDR2 YFSETQ. The full variable domain, completed using reference TRBV5-1 and TRBJ1-1, is KAGVTQTPRYLIKTRGQQVTLSCSPISGHRSVSWYQQTPGQGLQFLFEYFSETQRNKGNFPGRFSGRQFSNSRSEMNVSTLELGDSALYLCASTLSTGGTEAFFGQGTRLTVV.

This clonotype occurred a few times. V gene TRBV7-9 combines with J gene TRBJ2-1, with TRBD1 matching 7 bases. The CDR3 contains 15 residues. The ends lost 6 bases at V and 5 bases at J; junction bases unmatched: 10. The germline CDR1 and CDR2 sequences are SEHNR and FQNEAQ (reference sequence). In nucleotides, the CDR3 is TGTGCCAGCAGATCTCCCGGGACAGCCGACAATGAGCAGTTCTTC. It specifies CASRSPGTADNEQFF.

The CDR3 spells CASKSTGTEGTEAFF. The CDR3 nucleotides read TGCGCCAGCAAATCTACCGGGACTGAGGGGACTGAAGCTTTCTTT. The chain employs TRBV5-1 and TRBJ1-1, with a weak D call TRBD1 (5 bases). This CDR3 spans 15 amino acids. Deletions cut 6 bases from V and 5 bases from J, with 20 bases between. Per germline, CDR1 SGHRS and CDR2 YFSETQ.

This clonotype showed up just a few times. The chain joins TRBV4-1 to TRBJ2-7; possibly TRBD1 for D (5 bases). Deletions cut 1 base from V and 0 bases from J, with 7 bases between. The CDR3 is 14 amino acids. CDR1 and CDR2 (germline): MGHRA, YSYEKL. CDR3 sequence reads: CASSQVGDSYEQYV. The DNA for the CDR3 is TGCGCCAGCAGCCAAGTAGGGGACTCCTACGAGCAGTACGTC.

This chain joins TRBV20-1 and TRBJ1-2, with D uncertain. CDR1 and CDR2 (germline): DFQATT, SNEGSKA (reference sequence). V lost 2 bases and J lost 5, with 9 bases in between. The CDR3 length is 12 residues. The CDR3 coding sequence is TGCAGTGCTAGAATCGGGGATTATGGCTACACCTTC. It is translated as CSARIGDYGYTF.

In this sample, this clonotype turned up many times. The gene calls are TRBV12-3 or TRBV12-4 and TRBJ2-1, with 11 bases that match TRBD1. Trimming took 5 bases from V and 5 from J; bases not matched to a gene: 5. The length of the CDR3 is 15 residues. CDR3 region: CASSPRDRGDNEQFF. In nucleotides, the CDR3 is TGTGCCAGCAGTCCCCGGGACAGGGGGGACAATGAGCAGTTCTTC.

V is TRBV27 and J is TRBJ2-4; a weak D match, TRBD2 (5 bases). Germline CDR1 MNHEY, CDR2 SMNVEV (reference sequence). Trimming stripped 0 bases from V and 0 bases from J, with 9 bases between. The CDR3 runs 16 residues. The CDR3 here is CASSLSYSGAKNIQYF. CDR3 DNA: TGTGCCAGCAGTTTATCGTACAGCGGAGCCAAAAACATTCAGTACTTC.